What follows is one T cell receptor (beta chain) and its context. The data derive from a study of cytomegalovirus exposure and HLA in healthy donors. Measured with immunoSEQ multiplex PCR; TCRdb has only the in-frame clones, and not every one. The sample yields 250,000 to 400,000 clones, roughly 86% seen once. Germline CDR1 and CDR2: GTSNPN and SVGIG (reference sequence). Trimming cost V 1 base and J 0 bases; bases outside gene matches: 8. This CDR3 comprises 17 residues. The chain is built from TRBV30 and TRBJ1-5; 8 positions match TRBD1. Sequenced sample: PBMCs. This clonotype originated in a man aged 30-40 years in good health and CMV-seronegative. The CDR3 region is CAWSGDRGPYSNQPQHF. DNA for the CDR3: TGTGCCTGGAGTGGCGACAGGGGACCCTATAGCAATCAGCCCCAGCATTTT.